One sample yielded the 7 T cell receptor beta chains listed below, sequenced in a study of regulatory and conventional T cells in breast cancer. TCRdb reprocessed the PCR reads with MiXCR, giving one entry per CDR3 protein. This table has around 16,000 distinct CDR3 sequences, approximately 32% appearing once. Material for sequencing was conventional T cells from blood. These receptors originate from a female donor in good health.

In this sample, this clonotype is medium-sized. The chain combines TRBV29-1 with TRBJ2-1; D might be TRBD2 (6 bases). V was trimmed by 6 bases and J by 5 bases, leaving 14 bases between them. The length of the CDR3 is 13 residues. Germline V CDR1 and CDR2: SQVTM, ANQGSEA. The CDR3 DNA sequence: TGCAGCGTGCGGACTGGAGGGGACAATGAGCAGTTCTTC. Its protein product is CSVRTGGDNEQFF.

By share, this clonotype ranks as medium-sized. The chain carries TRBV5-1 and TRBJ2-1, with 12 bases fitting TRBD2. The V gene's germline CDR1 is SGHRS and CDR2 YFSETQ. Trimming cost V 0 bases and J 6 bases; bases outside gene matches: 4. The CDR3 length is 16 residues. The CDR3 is CASSLELAGGGNEQFF. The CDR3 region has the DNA TGCGCCAGCAGCTTGGAACTAGCGGGAGGAGGCAATGAGCAGTTCTTC.

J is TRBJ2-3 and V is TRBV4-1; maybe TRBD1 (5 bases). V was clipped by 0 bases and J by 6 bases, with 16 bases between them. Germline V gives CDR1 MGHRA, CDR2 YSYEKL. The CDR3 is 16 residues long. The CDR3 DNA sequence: TGCGCCAGCAGCCAAGAAGGGGCAGGGTATATGGATACGCAGTATTTT. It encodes CASSQEGAGYMDTQYF.

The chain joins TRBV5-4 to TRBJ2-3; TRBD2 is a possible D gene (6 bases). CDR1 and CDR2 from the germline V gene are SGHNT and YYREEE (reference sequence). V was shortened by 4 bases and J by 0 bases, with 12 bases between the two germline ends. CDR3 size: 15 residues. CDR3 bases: TGTGCCAGCAGCCTCCGGACTACCAGCACAGATACGCAGTATTTT. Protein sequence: CASSLRTTSTDTQYF.

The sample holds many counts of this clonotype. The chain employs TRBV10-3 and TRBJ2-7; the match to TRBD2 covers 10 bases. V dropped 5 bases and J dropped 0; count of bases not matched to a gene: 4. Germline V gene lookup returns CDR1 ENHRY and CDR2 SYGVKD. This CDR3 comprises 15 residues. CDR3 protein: CAISKAGGSSYEQYF. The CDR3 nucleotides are TGTGCCATCAGTAAAGCGGGGGGGAGCTCCTACGAGCAGTACTTC.

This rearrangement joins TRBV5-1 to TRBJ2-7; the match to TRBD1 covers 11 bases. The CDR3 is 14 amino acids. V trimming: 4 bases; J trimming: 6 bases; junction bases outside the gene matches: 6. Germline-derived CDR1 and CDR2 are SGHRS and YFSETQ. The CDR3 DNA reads TGCGCCAGCAGCATAGGACAGGGGGCTCGCGAGCAGTACTTC. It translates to CASSIGQGAREQYF.

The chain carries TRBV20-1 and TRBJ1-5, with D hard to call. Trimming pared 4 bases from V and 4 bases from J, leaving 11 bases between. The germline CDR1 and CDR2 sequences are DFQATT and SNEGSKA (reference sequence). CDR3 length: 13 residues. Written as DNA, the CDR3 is TGCAGTGCTATGGAAAACCCAAATCAGCCCCAGCATTTT. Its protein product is CSAMENPNQPQHF.